A single sample is the source of the 22 T cell receptor beta chains below, sequenced in a study of shared clonotypes between healthy human individuals. Clones were read by immunoSEQ multiplex PCR, and TCRdb kept only the in-frame ones, dropping some. Of some 2 million clones in the sample, about 95% were seen once. The naive CD8 fraction comprised CD45RO-negative cells positively selected for CCR7 and excluded terminally differentiated effector memory CD45RA+ cells. The sequencing sample was made of naive CD8+ T cells sorted from blood. Receptors were obtained from a man younger than 35 in good health.

This clone was seen just once. V gene TRBV4-1 combines with J gene TRBJ2-7; D gene ambiguous. Germline values: CDR1 MGHRA, CDR2 YSYEKL. The V and J ends lost 0 bases and 6 bases respectively, with 15 bases between them. This CDR3 is built from 15 residues. The CDR3 reads CASSQERTDFREQYF. CDR3 nucleotide sequence: TGCGCCAGCAGCCAAGAGAGGACGGATTTTCGCGAGCAGTACTTC.

This chain connects TRBV14 to TRBJ2-7, with no clear D. V was shortened by 6 bases and J by 2 bases, with 17 bases between the two germline ends. The CDR3 runs 15 residues. The germline gives CDR1 SGHDN, CDR2 FVKESK. The CDR3 DNA is TGTGCCAGCAGTTTCACACACCTACGAGCCTACGAGCAGTACTTC. Amino acid sequence: CASSFTHLRAYEQYF.

This rearrangement joins TRBV14 to TRBJ2-7; 9 bases align to TRBD1. Germline V gene sequence: CDR1 SGHDN, CDR2 FVKESK. V lost 0 bases, J lost 3 bases, and 12 bases stayed unmatched. This CDR3 spans 18 amino acids. CDR3 DNA sequence: TGTGCCAGCAGCCAAGATCAATCGACAGGGGGTCGTTACTACGAGCAGTACTTC. This encodes CASSQDQSTGGRYYEQYF.

The chain carries TRBV6-5 and TRBJ2-1; perhaps TRBD2 as D (7 bases). Between the trimmed V and J ends, which lost 7 bases and 5 bases, there was a span of 12 bases. The CDR3 has 13 amino acids. CDR1 MNHEY and CDR2 SVGAGI come from the germline V gene. CDR3 DNA: TGTGCCAGCAAGTGGGGGGGGCACAATGAGCAGTTCTTC. It specifies CASKWGGHNEQFF.

This chain connects TRBV18 to TRBJ2-7; D is undetermined. The CDR3 extends over 15 amino acids. Germline V gives CDR1 KGHSH, CDR2 LQKENI. Trimming shortened V by 6 bases and J by 5 bases, and 20 bases separated the two germline ends. DNA of the CDR3: TGTGCCAGCTCCCGAAAATTTATCGATGGTAACGAGCAGTACTTC. This gives the protein CASSRKFIDGNEQYF.

The chain combines TRBV29-1 with TRBJ1-2; D is perhaps TRBD1 (5 bases). The V end was cut by 7 bases, the J end by 4 bases, with 10 bases between. Germline V gene lookup returns CDR1 SQVTM and CDR2 ANQGSEA. The CDR3 totals 11 residues. CDR3 nucleotide sequence: TGCAGCGGCGAGGGGACCTATGGCTACACCTTC. Translation gives CSGEGTYGYTF.

The chain uses TRBV7-9 and TRBJ1-1, with TRBD1 matching over 9 bases. This CDR3 spans 18 amino acids. Trimming took 1 base from V and 3 from J; bases not matched to a gene: 12. The germline CDR1 and CDR2 sequences are SEHNR and FQNEAQ (reference sequence). In DNA form, the CDR3 reads TGTGCCAGCAGCTTAGAGGGGGGGACAGGGTTTAGTTACACTGAAGCTTTCTTT. This gives the protein CASSLEGGTGFSYTEAFF.

The V gene is TRBV4-1, the J gene TRBJ1-2; D ambiguous. V lost 2 bases, J lost 3 bases, and 13 bases lay in between. CDR3 length: 15 amino acids. The germline V gene has CDR1 MGHRA and CDR2 YSYEKL. The CDR3, as DNA: TGCGCCAGCAGCCAAATTGGGATGGAGGACTATGGCTACACCTTC. It translates to CASSQIGMEDYGYTF.

The V and J genes are TRBV9 and TRBJ2-3; 15 bases fit TRBD2. CDR1 and CDR2 (germline): SGDLS, YYNGEE. The CDR3 has 14 residues. The trim removed 2 bases at V and 13 bases at J, leaving 5 bases unmatched. The CDR3 here is CASSVGLAGGPKYF. The CDR3, as DNA: TGTGCCAGCAGCGTGGGACTAGCGGGGGGTCCAAAGTATTTT. The variable domain in full, completed from reference TRBV9 and TRBJ2-3, reads DSGVTQTPKHLITATGQRVTLRCSPRSGDLSVYWYQQSLDQGLQFLIQYYNGEERAKGNILERFSAQQFPDLHSELNLSSLELGDSALYFCASSVGLAGGPKYFGPGTRLTVL.

Only one count was recorded for this clone. The chain uses TRBV27 and TRBJ2-1, with D possibly called TRBD1 or TRBD2 (5 bases each). V shed 2 bases and J shed 4 bases, with 15 bases lying between them. CDR3 size: 16 residues. Per germline, CDR1 MNHEY and CDR2 SMNVEV (reference sequence). The CDR3 bases are TGTGCCAGCAGTTTAGCTTGGGACGGGCTTTACAATGAGCAGTTCTTC. Its protein product is CASSLAWDGLYNEQFF.

V gene TRBV5-1 combines with J gene TRBJ2-1; 7 nucleotides agree with TRBD2. The trim removed 3 bases at V and 9 bases at J, leaving 3 bases unmatched. The CDR3 length is 12 residues. Germline CDR1 and CDR2: SGHRS and YFSETQ. CDR3 bases: TGCGCCAGCAGCTCCGGGAGGAGTGAGCAGTTCTTC. Its translation is CASSSGRSEQFF.

With regard to this clone: At the DNA level, this CDR3 is encoded by other sequences in the same sample as well. The CDR3 spells CASSPLGNYGYTF. The CDR3 DNA is TGTGCCAGCAGTCCTCTTGGGAACTATGGCTACACCTTC. The chain recombines TRBV6-5 with TRBJ1-2; D remains ambiguous. This CDR3 comprises 13 residues. Per the germline V gene, CDR1 is MNHEY and CDR2 is SVGAGI. V lost 5 bases and J 2 bases, leaving 9 bases between the germline ends.

Worth noting for this clone: The identical CDR3 is also encoded by other nucleotide sequences in the sample. The rearrangement links TRBV2 to TRBJ1-1, with 9 bases aligning to TRBD1. V dropped 6 bases and J dropped 3; count of bases not matched to a gene: 8. The germline CDR1 and CDR2 sequences are SNHLY and FYNNEI. This CDR3 comprises 15 residues. The CDR3 nucleotides are TGTGCCAGCAGCGAGAGGACAGGGGTGTACACTGAAGCTTTCTTT. It translates to CASSERTGVYTEAFF.

The chain has TRBV5-1 and TRBJ2-7; D assignment may be TRBD1 or TRBD2 (6 bases each). The germline V and J ends were trimmed by 2 bases and 3 bases, with 18 bases remaining between them. Per the germline V gene, CDR1 is SGHRS and CDR2 is YFSETQ. The CDR3 is 16 amino acids. The CDR3 loop is CASSLDTGAEDYEQYF. CDR3 DNA: TGCGCCAGCAGCTTAGATACGGGGGCGGAGGACTACGAGCAGTACTTC.

This clone was detected once. The chain carries TRBV4-1 and TRBJ1-1; D is perhaps TRBD1 (5 bases). CDR1 MGHRA and CDR2 YSYEKL come from the germline V gene. This CDR3 is 15 amino acids long. Trimming stripped 8 bases from V and 2 bases from J, with 18 bases between. The DNA for the CDR3 is TGCGCCAGCTCAAGGGCAGGGCAGAGAAACACTGAAGCTTTCTTT. Residues: CASSRAGQRNTEAFF.

V usage is TRBV7-2 and J usage is TRBJ2-7; 7 nucleotides align to TRBD1. Germline lookup yields CDR1 SGHTA and CDR2 FQGNSA. The CDR3 is 14 residues long. V lost 5 bases to trimming and J lost 4 bases; unmatched junction nucleotides: 8. The CDR3 nucleotides are TGTGCCAGCAGCCCCGACAGGGTGGGGTACGAGCAGTACTTC. Its translation: CASSPDRVGYEQYF.

Of note for this clone: The same CDR3 also results from other DNA sequences found in this sample. This rearrangement joins TRBV9 to TRBJ2-7, with no clear D. The length of the CDR3 is 13 residues. V gave up 0 bases and J gave up 4 bases, with 8 bases separating them. Germline loops: CDR1 SGDLS, CDR2 YYNGEE. This CDR3 reads CASSVEGAYEQYF. DNA for the CDR3: TGTGCCAGCAGCGTAGAAGGAGCGTACGAGCAGTACTTC.

J is TRBJ2-5 and V is TRBV7-3; no clear D. The ends were cut back, 0 bases at V and 1 base at J, with 9 bases in the middle. Germline V lookup: CDR1 SGHTA, CDR2 FQGTGA. The CDR3 totals 15 residues. CDR3 amino acids: CASSLTGASQETQYF. The CDR3 DNA reads as TGTGCCAGCAGCTTAACGGGCGCCAGCCAAGAGACCCAGTACTTC.

This sequence joins TRBV2 and TRBJ2-6, with 7 bases matching TRBD1. Germline V lookup: CDR1 SNHLY, CDR2 FYNNEI. The V and J ends lost 5 bases and 0 bases, in that order; junction bases with no gene match: 7. CDR3 length: 17 amino acids. The CDR3 spells CASSSWDRLSGANVLTF. CDR3 nucleotides: TGTGCCAGCAGTTCTTGGGACAGACTCTCTGGGGCCAACGTCCTGACTTTC. Combining the CDR3 with reference TRBV2 and TRBJ2-6 gives the whole variable domain EPEVTQTPSHQVTQMGQEVILRCVPISNHLYFYWYRQILGQKVEFLVSFYNNEISEKSEIFDDQFSVERPDGSNFTLKIRSTKLEDSAMYFCASSSWDRLSGANVLTFGAGSRLTVL.

V and J are TRBV7-8 and TRBJ2-3, with D unresolved. Trimming shortened V by 1 base and J by 2 bases, and 4 bases separated the two germline ends. CDR3 length: 13 amino acids. CDR1 and CDR2 (germline): SGHVS, FQNEAQ. The CDR3: CASSLDPTDTQYF. The CDR3 nucleotides are TGTGCCAGCAGCTTAGACCCCACAGATACGCAGTATTTT.

The count of this clone is one. The rearrangement uses TRBV6-5 and TRBJ1-3; D not certain. There are 14 residues in the CDR3. Germline CDR1 and CDR2: MNHEY and SVGAGI. With 5 bases removed from V and 4 bases from J, the gap between germline ends came to 12 bases. The CDR3 sequence: CASSRSAVGNTIYF. As DNA, the CDR3 is TGTGCCAGCAGTAGGTCAGCGGTAGGAAACACCATATATTTT.

The V gene is TRBV2, the J gene TRBJ2-3, with D hard to call. The V and J ends lost 5 bases and 7 bases respectively, with 4 bases between them. Germline V gene data show CDR1 as SNHLY and CDR2 as FYNNEI. This CDR3 is built from 10 residues. CDR3 sequence (DNA): TGTGCCAGCAGTAGCTATACGCAGTATTTT. Translated: CASSSYTQYF.